One sample yielded the 10 T cell receptor beta chains listed below, sequenced in a study of PD-L1 blockade in urothelial cancer. Assay used: immunoSEQ multiplex PCR; TCRdb lists only in-frame clones, some missing. The sample yields about 38,000 clones, roughly 91% seen once. The specimen comprised PBMCs, sampled around atezolizumab (anti-PD-L1) treatment. The receptors shown here come from a man aged 60-69 years with urothelial cancer.

This clone was counted a few times. The J gene is TRBJ1-5, the V gene TRBV18; TRBD1 aligns across 7 bases. Germline-derived CDR1 and CDR2 are KGHSH and LQKENI. V trimming: 0 bases; J trimming: 0 bases; junction bases outside the gene matches: 2. The CDR3 contains 16 residues. The CDR3 loop reads CASSPPGQNSNQPQHF. CDR3 nucleotide sequence: TGTGCCAGCTCACCACCGGGACAGAATAGCAATCAGCCCCAGCATTTT. Combining the CDR3 with reference TRBV18 and TRBJ1-5 gives the whole variable domain NAGVMQNPRHLVRRRGQEARLRCSPMKGHSHVYWYRQLPEEGLKFMVYLQKENIIDESGMPKERFSAEFPKEGPSILRIQQVVRGDSAAYFCASSPPGQNSNQPQHFGDGTRLSIL.

The count of this clone is one. The rearrangement links TRBV9 to TRBJ2-3, with 9 bases lining up with TRBD1. Germline V gives CDR1 SGDLS, CDR2 YYNGEE. The CDR3 extends over 15 amino acids. Trimming removed 4 bases from V and 5 bases from J; junction bases left unmatched: 8. Here the CDR3 DNA reads TGTGCCAGCAGCTTAGGACAGGGGCAGGGAGATACGCAGTATTTT. It is translated as CASSLGQGQGDTQYF.

The rearrangement links TRBV11-2 to TRBJ2-5, with 8 bases aligning to TRBD2. The CDR3 sequence is 11 residues long. Losses at the gene ends were 4 bases for V and 9 bases for J; bases not matched to a gene: 1. CDR1 is SGHAT and CDR2 is FQNNGV in the germline V gene. The CDR3 nucleotides are TGTGCCAGCAGCTCCGGGGGGGCCCAGTACTTC. Protein: CASSSGGAQYF.

The chain links TRBV10-3 to TRBJ2-5; D remains ambiguous. With 3 bases removed from V and 1 base from J, the gap between germline ends came to 9 bases. CDR3 length: 14 residues. Germline values: CDR1 ENHRY, CDR2 SYGVKD. The CDR3 region is CAISDQATQETQYF. CDR3 in DNA: TGTGCCATCAGTGATCAGGCGACCCAAGAGACCCAGTACTTC.

The chain is built from TRBV14 and TRBJ2-7; D is unresolved. Germline V CDR1 and CDR2: SGHDN, FVKESK. This CDR3 contains 13 residues. Deletions cut 2 bases from V and 4 bases from J, with 9 bases between. The CDR3 coding sequence is TGTGCCAGCAGCCAACTAGACCGATACGAGCAGTACTTC. Protein: CASSQLDRYEQYF.

This clone has a single count. This chain joins TRBV18 and TRBJ1-1; D not certain. The CDR3 extends over 16 amino acids. Trimming removed 0 bases at V and 4 bases at J, with 15 bases between. Germline V gene data show CDR1 as KGHSH and CDR2 as LQKENI. This chain's CDR3 is CASSPPYAGSGTEAFF. CDR3 nucleotides: TGTGCCAGCTCACCACCGTATGCCGGGTCCGGCACTGAAGCTTTCTTT.

The chain's CDR3 is CASSVEGSGNTEAFF. The CDR3 region has the DNA TGTGCCAGCAGCGTAGAGGGGTCTGGGAACACTGAAGCTTTCTTT. This chain joins TRBV9 and TRBJ1-1; tentatively, D is TRBD1 (5 bases). V lost 0 bases to trimming and J lost 1 base, with 10 bases between them. The CDR3 sequence is 15 residues long. The germline CDR1 and CDR2 sequences are SGDLS and YYNGEE.

This rearrangement joins TRBV9 to TRBJ1-1; no definite D call. Trimming took 0 bases from V and 3 from J, leaving 6 bases between them. The germline gives CDR1 SGDLS, CDR2 YYNGEE. This CDR3 has 13 amino acids. The CDR3 loop is CASSVEIYTEAFF. DNA for the CDR3: TGTGCCAGCAGCGTAGAAATATACACTGAAGCTTTCTTT.

This clone was counted between two and nine times. This chain uses TRBV12-5 with TRBJ2-7, with D perhaps TRBD1 (6 bases). The CDR3 has 16 residues. The germline gives CDR1 LGHNT, CDR2 FRNRAP. V was cut by 4 bases and J by 0 bases, with 16 bases left in between. The CDR3 sequence is CASGSNVRGRSYEQYF. The DNA for the CDR3 is TGTGCTAGTGGTTCGAACGTCAGGGGCCGCTCCTACGAGCAGTACTTC. Full variable domain (missing parts from reference TRBV12-5 and TRBJ2-7): DARVTQTPRHKVTEMGQEVTMRCQPILGHNTVFWYRQTMMQGLELLAYFRNRAPLDDSGMPKDRFSAEMPDATLATLKIQPSEPRDSAVYFCASGSNVRGRSYEQYFGPGTRLTVT.

This chain links TRBV5-4 with TRBJ1-1, with 7 bases identical to TRBD1. This CDR3 has 15 amino acids. Germline CDR1 SGHNT, CDR2 YYREEE (reference sequence). V trimming: 1 base; J trimming: 2 bases; junction bases outside the gene matches: 5. The CDR3 here is CASSLLEGANTEAFF. The DNA of the CDR3 is TGTGCCAGCAGCTTGTTAGAGGGGGCAAACACTGAAGCTTTCTTT.